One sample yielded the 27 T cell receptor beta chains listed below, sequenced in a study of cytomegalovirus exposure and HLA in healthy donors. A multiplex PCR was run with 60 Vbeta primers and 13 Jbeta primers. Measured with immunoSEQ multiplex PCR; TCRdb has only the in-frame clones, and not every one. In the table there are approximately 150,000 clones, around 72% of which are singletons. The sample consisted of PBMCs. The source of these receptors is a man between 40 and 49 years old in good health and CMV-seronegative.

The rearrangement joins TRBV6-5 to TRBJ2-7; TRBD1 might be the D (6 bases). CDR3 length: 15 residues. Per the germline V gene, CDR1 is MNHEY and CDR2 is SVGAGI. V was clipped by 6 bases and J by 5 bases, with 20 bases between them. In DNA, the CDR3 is TGTGCCAGCAGCCGCTTTGCAGGGGAGAAGAACGAGCAGTACTTC. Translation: CASSRFAGEKNEQYF.

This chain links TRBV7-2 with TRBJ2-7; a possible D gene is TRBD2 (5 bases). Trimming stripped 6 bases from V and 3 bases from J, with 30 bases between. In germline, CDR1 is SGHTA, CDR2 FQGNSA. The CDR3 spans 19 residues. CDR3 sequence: CASSLTVLLSGITNYEQYF. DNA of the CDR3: TGTGCCAGCAGTCTTACGGTCTTGTTAAGCGGAATAACTAACTACGAGCAGTACTTC.

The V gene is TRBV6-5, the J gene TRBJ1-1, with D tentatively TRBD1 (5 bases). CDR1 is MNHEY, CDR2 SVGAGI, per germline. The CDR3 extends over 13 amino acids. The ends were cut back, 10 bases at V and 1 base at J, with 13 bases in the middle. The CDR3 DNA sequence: TGTGCCACTCTAGGACAAACGAACACTGAAGCTTTCTTT. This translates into CATLGQTNTEAFF.

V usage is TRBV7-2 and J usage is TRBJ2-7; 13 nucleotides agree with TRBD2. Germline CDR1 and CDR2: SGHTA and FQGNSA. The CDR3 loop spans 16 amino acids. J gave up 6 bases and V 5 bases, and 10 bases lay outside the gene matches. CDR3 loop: CASSPLLAGGPTEQYF. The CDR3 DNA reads TGTGCCAGCAGCCCCCTACTAGCGGGAGGGCCGACCGAGCAGTACTTC.

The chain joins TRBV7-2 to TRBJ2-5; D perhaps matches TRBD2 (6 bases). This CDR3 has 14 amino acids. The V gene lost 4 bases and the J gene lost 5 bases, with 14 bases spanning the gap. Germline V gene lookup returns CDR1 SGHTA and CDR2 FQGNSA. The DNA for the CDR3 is TGTGCCAGCAGCTCGGGACTGTCCGAGGAGACCCAGTACTTC. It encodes CASSSGLSEETQYF. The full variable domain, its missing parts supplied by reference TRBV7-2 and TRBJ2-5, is GAGVSQSPSNKVTEKGKDVELRCDPISGHTALYWYRQSLGQGLEFLIYFQGNSAPDKSGLPSDRFSAERTGGSVSTLTIQRTQQEDSAVYLCASSSGLSEETQYFGPGTRLLVL.

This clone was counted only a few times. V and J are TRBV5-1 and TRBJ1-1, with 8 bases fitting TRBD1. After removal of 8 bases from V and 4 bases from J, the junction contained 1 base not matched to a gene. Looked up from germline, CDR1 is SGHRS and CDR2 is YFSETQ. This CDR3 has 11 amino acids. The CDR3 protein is CASTGGTEAFF. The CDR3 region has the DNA TGCGCCAGTACAGGGGGCACTGAAGCTTTCTTT.

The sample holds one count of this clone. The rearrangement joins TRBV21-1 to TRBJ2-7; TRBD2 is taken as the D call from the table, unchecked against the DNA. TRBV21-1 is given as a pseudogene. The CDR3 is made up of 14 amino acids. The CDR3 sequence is CASTHMTSPYEQYF. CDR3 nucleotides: TGTGCCAGTACGCATATGACTAGCCCCTACGAGCAGTACTTC.

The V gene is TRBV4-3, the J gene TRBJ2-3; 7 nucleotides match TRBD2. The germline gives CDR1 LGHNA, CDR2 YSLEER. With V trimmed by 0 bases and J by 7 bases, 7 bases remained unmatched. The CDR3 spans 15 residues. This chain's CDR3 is CASSQEGGGVNTQYF. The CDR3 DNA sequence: TGCGCCAGCAGCCAAGAAGGTGGGGGGGTGAATACGCAGTATTTT.

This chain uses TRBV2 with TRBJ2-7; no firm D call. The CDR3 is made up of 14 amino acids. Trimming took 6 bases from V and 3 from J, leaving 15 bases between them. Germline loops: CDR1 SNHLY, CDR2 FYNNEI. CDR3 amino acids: CASRVGRANYEQYF. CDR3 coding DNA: TGTGCCAGCAGAGTGGGCCGAGCCAACTACGAGCAGTACTTC.

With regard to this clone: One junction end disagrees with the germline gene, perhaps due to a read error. The CDR3 region is CSVREGSGQPQNF. In DNA, the CDR3 is TGCAGCGTGAGGGAGGGGTCCGGTCAGCCCCAGAATTTT. The chain uses TRBV29-1 and TRBJ1-5; possible D gene TRBD1, 5 bases. CDR1 is SQVTM and CDR2 is ANQGSEA in the germline V gene. This CDR3 region has 13 residues.

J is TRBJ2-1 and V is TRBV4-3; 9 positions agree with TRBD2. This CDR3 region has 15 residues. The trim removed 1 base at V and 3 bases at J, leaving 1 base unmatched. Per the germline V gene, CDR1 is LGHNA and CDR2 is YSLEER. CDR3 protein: CASSQVTSGYNEQFF. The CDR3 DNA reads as TGCGCCAGCAGCCAAGTGACTAGCGGCTACAATGAGCAGTTCTTC.

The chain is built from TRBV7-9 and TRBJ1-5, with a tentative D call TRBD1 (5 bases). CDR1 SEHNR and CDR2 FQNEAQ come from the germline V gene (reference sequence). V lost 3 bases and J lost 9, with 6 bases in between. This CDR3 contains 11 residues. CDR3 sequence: CASSLGGPQHF. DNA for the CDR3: TGTGCCAGCAGCTTGGGGGGGCCCCAGCATTTT.

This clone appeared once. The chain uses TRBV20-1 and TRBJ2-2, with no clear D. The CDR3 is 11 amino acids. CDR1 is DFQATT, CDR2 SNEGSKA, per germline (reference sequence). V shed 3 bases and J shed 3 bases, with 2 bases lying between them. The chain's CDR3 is CSASDTGELFF. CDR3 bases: TGCAGTGCTAGCGACACCGGGGAGCTGTTTTTT.

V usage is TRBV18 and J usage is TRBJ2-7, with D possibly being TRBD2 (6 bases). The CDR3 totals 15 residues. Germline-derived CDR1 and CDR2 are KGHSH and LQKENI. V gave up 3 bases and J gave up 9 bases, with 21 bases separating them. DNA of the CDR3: TGTGCCAGCTCACCGTCTTGGAAACTCACGCGGGGGCAGTACTTC. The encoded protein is CASSPSWKLTRGQYF.

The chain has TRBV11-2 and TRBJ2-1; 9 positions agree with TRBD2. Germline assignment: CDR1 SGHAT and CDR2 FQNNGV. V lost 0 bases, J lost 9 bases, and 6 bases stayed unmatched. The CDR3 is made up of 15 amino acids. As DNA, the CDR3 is TGTGCCAGCAGCTTAGAGCTAGCGGGGATAGGTGAGCAGTTCTTC. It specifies CASSLELAGIGEQFF.

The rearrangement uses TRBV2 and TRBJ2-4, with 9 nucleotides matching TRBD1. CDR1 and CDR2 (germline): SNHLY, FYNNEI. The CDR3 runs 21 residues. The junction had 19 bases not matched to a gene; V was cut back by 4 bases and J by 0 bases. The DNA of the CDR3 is TGTGCCAGCAGTGGCCCCTCGGACAGGGGTCCACCGGCCCTAGCCAAAAACATTCAGTACTTC. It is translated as CASSGPSDRGPPALAKNIQYF.

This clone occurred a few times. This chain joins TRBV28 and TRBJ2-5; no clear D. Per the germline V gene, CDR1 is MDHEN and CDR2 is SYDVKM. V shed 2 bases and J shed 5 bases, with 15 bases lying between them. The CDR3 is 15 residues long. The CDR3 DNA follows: TGTGCCAGCAGTTTAGAGAGTCTCTTTTGGGAGACCCAGTACTTC. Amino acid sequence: CASSLESLFWETQYF.

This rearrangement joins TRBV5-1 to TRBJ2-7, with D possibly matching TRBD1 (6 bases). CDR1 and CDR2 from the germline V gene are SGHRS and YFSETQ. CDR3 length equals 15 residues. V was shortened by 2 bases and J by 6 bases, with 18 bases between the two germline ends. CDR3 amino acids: CASSFHAGVDSEQYF. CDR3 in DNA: TGCGCCAGCAGCTTCCATGCAGGGGTCGATAGCGAGCAGTACTTC. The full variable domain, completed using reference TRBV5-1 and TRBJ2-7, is KAGVTQTPRYLIKTRGQQVTLSCSPISGHRSVSWYQQTPGQGLQFLFEYFSETQRNKGNFPGRFSGRQFSNSRSEMNVSTLELGDSALYLCASSFHAGVDSEQYFGPGTRLTVT.

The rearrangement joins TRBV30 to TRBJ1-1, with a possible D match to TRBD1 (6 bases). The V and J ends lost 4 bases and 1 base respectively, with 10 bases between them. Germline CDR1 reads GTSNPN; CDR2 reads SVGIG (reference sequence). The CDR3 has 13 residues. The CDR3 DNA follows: TGTGCCTGGACCAGGGGCGCGAACACTGAAGCTTTCTTT. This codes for CAWTRGANTEAFF.

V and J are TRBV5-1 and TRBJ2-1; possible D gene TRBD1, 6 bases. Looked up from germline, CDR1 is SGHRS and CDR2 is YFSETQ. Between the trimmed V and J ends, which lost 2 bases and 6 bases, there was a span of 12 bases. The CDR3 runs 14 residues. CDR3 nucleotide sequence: TGCGCCAGCAGCTTTCGGACAGAGGGCAATGAGCAGTTCTTC. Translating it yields CASSFRTEGNEQFF.

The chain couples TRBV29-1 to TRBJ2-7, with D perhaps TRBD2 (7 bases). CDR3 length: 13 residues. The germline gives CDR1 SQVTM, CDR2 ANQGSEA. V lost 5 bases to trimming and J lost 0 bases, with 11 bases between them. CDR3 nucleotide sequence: TGCAGCGTTTCGGGGGGCAGCTCCTACGAGCAGTACTTC. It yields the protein CSVSGGSSYEQYF.

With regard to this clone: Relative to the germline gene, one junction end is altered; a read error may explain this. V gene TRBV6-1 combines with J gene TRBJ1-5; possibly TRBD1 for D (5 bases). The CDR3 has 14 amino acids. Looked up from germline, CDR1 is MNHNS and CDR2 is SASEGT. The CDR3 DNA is TGTGCCAGCAGTGAATGGGTGGTGGGGCAGCCCCAGAATTTT. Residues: CASSEWVVGQPQNF.

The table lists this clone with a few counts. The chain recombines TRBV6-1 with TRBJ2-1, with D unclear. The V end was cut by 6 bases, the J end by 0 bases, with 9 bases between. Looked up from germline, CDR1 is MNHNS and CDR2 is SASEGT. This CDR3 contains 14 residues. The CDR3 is CASRETFSYNEQFF. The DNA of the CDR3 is TGTGCCAGCAGGGAGACGTTCTCCTACAATGAGCAGTTCTTC.

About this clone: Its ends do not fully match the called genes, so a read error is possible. The CDR3 nucleotides are TGTTCCAGCACCCGAGACAGCTATGGCTACACCTTC. This codes for CSSTRDSYGYTF. This sequence joins TRBV7-9 and TRBJ1-2, with D perhaps TRBD1 (5 bases). Per the germline V gene, CDR1 is SEHNR and CDR2 is FQNEAQ (reference sequence). The CDR3 is 12 residues long.

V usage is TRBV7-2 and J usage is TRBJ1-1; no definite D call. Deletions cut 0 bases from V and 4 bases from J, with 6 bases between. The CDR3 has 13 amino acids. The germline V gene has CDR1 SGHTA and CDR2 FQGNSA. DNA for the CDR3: TGTGCCAGCAGCTTAGCCTGGAGCACTGAAGCTTTCTTT. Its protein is CASSLAWSTEAFF. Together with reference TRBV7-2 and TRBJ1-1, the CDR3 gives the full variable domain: GAGVSQSPSNKVTEKGKDVELRCDPISGHTALYWYRQSLGQGLEFLIYFQGNSAPDKSGLPSDRFSAERTGGSVSTLTIQRTQQEDSAVYLCASSLAWSTEAFFGQGTRLTVV.

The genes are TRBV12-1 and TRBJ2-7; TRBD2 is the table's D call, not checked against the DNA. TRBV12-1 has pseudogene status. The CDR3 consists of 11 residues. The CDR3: CASSAGYEQYF. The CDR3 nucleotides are TGTGCCAGCAGCGCGGGCTACGAGCAGTACTTC.

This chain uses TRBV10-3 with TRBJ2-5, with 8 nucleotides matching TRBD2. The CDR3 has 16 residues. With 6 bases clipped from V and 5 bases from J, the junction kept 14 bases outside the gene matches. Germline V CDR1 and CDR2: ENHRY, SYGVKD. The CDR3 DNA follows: TGTGCCATCAGAGGTACTCGAGCGGGAGCGGAGGAGACCCAGTACTTC. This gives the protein CAIRGTRAGAEETQYF.